This TCR beta chain derives from a study of HIV-infected children after antiretroviral therapy interruption. On the study more broadly: Median age was roughly 10 years (interruption) and roughly 8 years (continuous). Study findings and constraints: By the end of treatment interruption, naive CD4+ clonality (Gini) increased.

This clonotype came up many times. Its antigen is currently unknown. V lost 7 bases and J lost 3, with 17 bases in between. CDR3 size: 15 residues. CDR1 KGHSH and CDR2 LQKENI come from the germline V gene. The treatment here: PENTA 11 planned treatment interruption arm or continuous ART arm. The TCR library was built from RNA with a 3' RACE protocol and unique molecular identifiers. TCRdb called the 3' RACE reads again in MiXCR, with one record for every CDR3 protein. The sample includes about 86,000 distinct CDR3 sequences, about 7% of them seen just once. The chain couples TRBV18 to TRBJ2-3, with a tentative D call TRBD1 (6 bases). The sequenced sample was CD45RA+ CD4+ T cells from PBMCs, pooled from several time points, obtained from a donor given antiretroviral therapy, either interrupted or continuous. Sample subset: naive CD4+ CD45RA+ CD45RO- T cells. This clonotype originated in a pool of human donors with HIV. This CDR3 reads CASLPDRMKTDTQYF. For the CDR3, the DNA is TGTGCCAGCTTACCCGACAGGATGAAGACAGATACGCAGTATTTT.